This TCR beta chain was identified during a study of T-cell memory formation after mild COVID-19. Notes on the study in general: Clones contracting over day 15 to 85 were CD4/CD8 balanced, with later expanders leaning CD4+. Chiefly within CM and EM were the contracting CD4+ clones; CD8+ ones were within EMRA. Detection of some responders pre-infection suggested pre-existing cross-reactive memory T cells participated.

Barcoded TCR alpha and TCR beta cDNA libraries with UMIs came from 5'RACE using constant-segment primers. In TCRdb, the 5' RACE reads were re-called with MiXCR into one record per CDR3 protein. Among 580,000 or so distinct CDR3 sequences listed, roughly 17% were seen once. The CDR3 length is 13 residues. Germline loops: CDR1 SGDLS, CDR2 YYNGEE. The V end was cut by 3 bases, the J end by 4 bases, with 11 bases between. Many counts were recorded for this clonotype. Antigen unknown. This TCR came from an adult woman who had mild COVID-19 (a few samples of this study predate the infection). Cell type and time point are not known. The rearrangement links TRBV9 to TRBJ2-7, with D maybe TRBD1 (5 bases). Input material: PBMCs or a T cell subset sorted from them (not recorded which). The CDR3 here is CASSANSGYEQYF. Written as DNA, the CDR3 is TGTGCCAGCAGCGCCAATTCAGGGTACGAGCAGTACTTC.